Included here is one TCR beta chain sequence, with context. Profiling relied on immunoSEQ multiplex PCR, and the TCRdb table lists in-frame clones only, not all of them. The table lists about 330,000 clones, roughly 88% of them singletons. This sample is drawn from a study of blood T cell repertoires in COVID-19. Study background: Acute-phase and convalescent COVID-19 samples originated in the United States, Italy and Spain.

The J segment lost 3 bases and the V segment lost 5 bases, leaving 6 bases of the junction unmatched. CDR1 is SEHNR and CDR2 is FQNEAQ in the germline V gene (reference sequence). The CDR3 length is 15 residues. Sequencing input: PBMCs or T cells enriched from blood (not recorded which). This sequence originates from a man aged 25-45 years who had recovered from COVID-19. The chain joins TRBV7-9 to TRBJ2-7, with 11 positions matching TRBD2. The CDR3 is CASSRSGTSGYEQYF. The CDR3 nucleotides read TGTGCCAGCAGCCGTTCCGGGACTAGCGGCTACGAGCAGTACTTC.